A selection of T cell receptor beta chains follows, all from one sample in a study of shared clonotypes between healthy human individuals. Sequenced by immunoSEQ multiplex PCR; TCRdb stores in-frame clones only, minus some. The sample carries 2 million to 2.5 million clones, around 95% recorded once. Input material: naive CD4+ T cells sorted from blood. The receptors were sampled from a man younger than 30 in good health. The CDR3 runs from the conserved cysteine through the conserved F or W. D genes are given only for firm matches. Only some rows state a clone size, as once, few, many or a class for expanded clones.

clone size,V gene,D gene,J gene,CDR3 protein,CDR3 DNA
NA,TRBV5-4,TRBD2,TRBJ2-1,CASSRGTSFSSYNEQFF,TGTGCCAGCAGCCGGGGGACTAGCTTTAGCTCCTACAATGAGCAGTTCTTC
NA,TRBV7-9,TRBD2,TRBJ2-2,CASSIPGRGAGELFF,TGTGCCAGCAGCATCCCGGGGAGGGGTGCCGGGGAGCTGTTTTTT
once,TRBV5-1,TRBD2,TRBJ2-3,CASRYGGEITDTQYF,TGCGCCAGCAGGTACGGGGGGGAAATCACAGATACGCAGTATTTT
NA,TRBV29-1,NA,TRBJ2-5,CSVDRGGETQYF,TGCAGCGTTGATAGGGGGGGAGAGACCCAGTACTTC
NA,TRBV30,TRBD2,TRBJ2-7,CAWSVFVGLAGSKQYF,TGTGCCTGGAGTGTATTTGTGGGACTAGCGGGGAGCAAGCAGTACTTC
NA,TRBV7-8,NA,TRBJ2-5,CASSLVVETQYF,TGTGCCAGCAGCTTAGTAGTGGAGACCCAGTACTTC
NA,TRBV7-8,TRBD1,TRBJ2-7,CASSRGQGAAYEQYF,TGTGCCAGCAGCCGGGGACAGGGGGCGGCCTACGAGCAGTACTTC
NA,TRBV18,TRBD1,TRBJ1-1,CASSRTQGDTEAFF,TGTGCCAGCTCACGGACACAGGGGGACACTGAAGCTTTCTTT
NA,TRBV27,TRBD1,TRBJ2-7,CASSLGTGGPYEQYF,TGTGCCAGCAGTTTAGGGACAGGGGGTCCGTACGAGCAGTACTTC
NA,TRBV5-6,NA,TRBJ2-2,CASSLGAAGELFF,TGTGCCAGCAGCTTGGGGGCCGCCGGGGAGCTGTTTTTT
NA,TRBV11-2,NA,TRBJ2-7,CASSLGTAYEQYF,TGTGCCAGCAGCTTGGGCACAGCCTACGAGCAGTACTTC
NA,TRBV11-2,NA,TRBJ1-2,CASTRRAANYGYTF,TGTGCCAGCACCCGCCGGGCAGCAAACTATGGCTACACCTTC
once,TRBV30,NA,TRBJ1-5,CAWGGGENQPQHF,TGTGCCTGGGGAGGGGGTGAGAATCAGCCCCAGCATTTT
NA,TRBV5-8,NA,TRBJ2-5,CASSLEQPGAQYF,TGTGCCAGCAGCTTGGAACAGCCGGGTGCCCAGTACTTC
NA,TRBV6-1,TRBD1,TRBJ1-2,CASSPGQGFYGYTF,TGTGCCAGCAGCCCGGGACAGGGATTTTATGGCTACACCTTC
NA,TRBV7-6,NA,TRBJ2-1,CASSSRYNEQFF,TGTGCCAGCAGCTCCCGGTACAATGAGCAGTTCTTC
NA,TRBV7-2,TRBD1,TRBJ1-3,CASSQNRGSGNTIYF,TGTGCCAGCAGCCAAAACAGGGGCTCTGGAAACACCATATATTTT
NA,TRBV7-2,NA,TRBJ1-2,CASISRNRINYGYTF,TGTGCCAGCATCTCGCGGAACAGAATCAACTATGGCTACACCTTC
NA,TRBV5-1,TRBD2,TRBJ2-5,CASSMGLAGTRQETQYF,TGCGCCAGCAGCATGGGACTAGCGGGAACACGACAAGAGACCCAGTACTTC
NA,TRBV6-1,TRBD1,TRBJ2-7,CASCDRGYSSYEQYF,TGTGCCAGCTGCGACAGGGGTTATTCCTCCTACGAGCAGTACTTC
NA,TRBV28,NA,TRBJ1-3,CASSPQTRSGNTIYF,TGTGCCAGCAGTCCACAGACAAGATCTGGAAACACCATATATTTT
NA,TRBV11-2,NA,TRBJ1-1,CASSEQGWAEAFF,TGTGCCAGCAGCGAGCAGGGATGGGCTGAAGCTTTCTTT
NA,TRBV7-9,NA,TRBJ1-2,CASSWDLTHGYTF,TGTGCCAGCAGCTGGGACCTTACACATGGCTACACCTTC
many,TRBV4-1,TRBD2,TRBJ2-7,CASSQEQREHEQYF,TGCGCCAGCAGCCAAGAACAGCGGGAACACGAGCAGTACTTC
NA,TRBV2,TRBD2,TRBJ2-1,CASSVSASGWSSYNEQFF,TGTGCCAGCAGTGTTTCGGCTAGCGGTTGGAGCTCCTACAATGAGCAGTTCTTC
NA,TRBV5-4,NA,TRBJ2-6,CASSLGRVSGANVLTF,TGTGCCAGCAGCTTGGGGAGGGTCTCTGGGGCCAACGTCCTGACTTTC
NA,TRBV5-1,NA,TRBJ1-1,CASSSGLADTEAFF,TGCGCCAGCAGCTCCGGTTTAGCCGACACTGAAGCTTTCTTT
NA,TRBV28,NA,TRBJ2-1,CASSFTGSYNEQFF,TGTGCCAGCAGTTTTACGGGGTCCTACAATGAGCAGTTCTTC
few,TRBV19,NA,TRBJ1-6,CASSIGIIGSPLHF,TGTGCCAGTAGTATAGGGATTATAGGATCACCCCTCCACTTT
once,TRBV5-1,NA,TRBJ2-7,CASSPGPAAYEQYF,TGCGCCAGCAGCCCGGGACCCGCGGCCTACGAGCAGTACTTC
NA,TRBV5-1,NA,TRBJ1-1,CASSFSPDTEAFF,TGCGCCAGCAGCTTTAGCCCCGACACTGAAGCTTTCTTT
NA,TRBV5-1,TRBD1,TRBJ2-3,CASSRDRGSDTQYF,TGCGCCAGCAGCCGGGACAGGGGCTCAGATACGCAGTATTTT
NA,TRBV5-1,TRBD1,TRBJ1-4,CASSSPRQGGEKLFF,TGCGCCAGCAGCTCCCCGAGACAGGGAGGTGAAAAACTGTTTTTT
NA,TRBV6-1,NA,TRBJ2-3,CASSVGRLGDTQYF,TGTGCCAGCAGTGTCGGACGTCTGGGAGATACGCAGTATTTT
NA,TRBV5-1,NA,TRBJ2-3,CASRVAKGQSADTQYF,TGCGCCAGCAGGGTCGCCAAGGGGCAGAGCGCAGATACGCAGTATTTT
NA,TRBV29-1,TRBD1,TRBJ2-1,CSVRGQGEYNEQFF,TGCAGCGTTCGGGGACAGGGGGAGTACAATGAGCAGTTCTTC
NA,TRBV18,TRBD1,TRBJ2-7,CASSPTGPKSSYEQYF,TGTGCCAGCTCACCGACAGGGCCAAAAAGCTCCTACGAGCAGTACTTC
few,TRBV7-9,TRBD1,TRBJ2-7,CASSLGTGGTSISYEQYF,TGTGCCAGCAGCTTAGGGACAGGGGGGACCTCCATCTCCTACGAGCAGTACTTC
NA,TRBV5-1,NA,TRBJ1-1,CASSLDGLSTGDTEAFF,TGCGCCAGCAGCTTGGACGGTCTTTCCACAGGAGACACTGAAGCTTTCTTT
NA,TRBV28,NA,TRBJ2-7,CASSSGTPLTYEQYF,TGTGCCAGCAGCTCCGGGACACCCCTCACCTACGAGCAGTACTTC
NA,TRBV30,NA,TRBJ1-4,CAWSGNRRGAHEKLFF,TGTGCCTGGAGTGGGAATCGGAGGGGCGCACATGAAAAACTGTTTTTT
NA,TRBV20-1,NA,TRBJ2-5,CSADQETQYF,TGCAGTGCTGACCAAGAGACCCAGTACTTC
NA,TRBV19,TRBD1,TRBJ2-1,CASMGTGSSYNEQFF,TGTGCCAGTATGGGGACAGGGAGCTCCTACAATGAGCAGTTCTTC
NA,TRBV7-8,NA,TRBJ1-5,CASSREGFSNQPQHF,TGTGCCAGCAGCCGAGAGGGTTTTAGCAATCAGCCCCAGCATTTT
once,TRBV7-9,NA,TRBJ2-7,CASSLLGPAYEQYF,TGTGCCAGCAGCTTACTGGGTCCGGCCTACGAGCAGTACTTC